This T cell receptor beta chain was observed in a study of control samples from healthy donors and cancer patients. Profiled with immunoSEQ multiplex PCR; TCRdb holds only in-frame clones, not every one. The sample lists about 180,000 clones; approximately 94% were seen once. V lost 8 bases to trimming and J lost 0 bases, with 10 bases between them. Germline assignment: CDR1 SGHTA and CDR2 FQGTGA. The CDR3 has 13 amino acids. Sequencing was done on a sample of blood. This sequence joins TRBV7-3 and TRBJ1-2; D gene uncertain. The origin of this receptor is a woman between 18 and 29 years old in good health. The DNA for the CDR3 is TGTGCCAGCGCTTTGGAGGCTAACTATGGCTACACCTTC. It codes for CASALEANYGYTF.